This record covers a single T cell receptor (beta chain). The sample originates from a study of blood T cell repertoires in COVID-19. CDR1 and CDR2 from the germline V gene are SGHNT and YYREEE (reference sequence). The CDR3 length is 16 residues. J gave up 7 bases and V 4 bases, and 10 bases lay outside the gene matches. The repertoire was sequenced with immunoSEQ multiplex PCR; TCRdb's copy has only in-frame clones and lacks some. The data contain about 300,000 clones, about 89% of them singletons. Material: peripheral blood. The sequence derives from a woman aged 25 to 45 with COVID-19, enrolled during active disease. The V call is TRBV5-4, the J call TRBJ1-6, with 8 bases matching TRBD1. The DNA of the CDR3 is TGTGCCAGCAGCCCCGACACCGGACAGGGAAATTCACCCCTCCACTTT. Amino acid sequence: CASSPDTGQGNSPLHF.